Each of the 20 T cell receptor beta chains below was sequenced from the same sample in a study of read filtering for tumor transcriptome and immune sequencing (dated by TCRdb to the early 2020s). The instrument was an Illumina HiSeq 4000. TCR libraries were constructed from approximately 390 ng RNA using the Immunoverse kit, and molecular barcoded adaptors covering alpha/delta and beta/gamma chains were employed. TCRdb ran its own pipeline on the public reads, namely fastp trimming at Q25 and MiXCR clone calling, and kept in-frame beta chains. Rows with a matching CDR3 protein are joined into one entry that keeps the most common DNA and genes. This sample holds tens of thousands of distinct CDR3 sequences; 20% to 25% were observed only once. The top ten clones comprise roughly 11% of the sample. Specimen: a population of CD138-negative cells sorted from bone marrow. The label giving this sample's cell subset or site can be read as: bone marrow mononuclear cells depleted of CD138+ plasma/myeloma cells by negative magnetic selection. These receptors originate from a donor aged 40 or over with multiple myeloma.

As for this clonotype: It may be a read error: a sequence one base away is much more abundant. The V gene is TRBV7-2, the J gene TRBJ2-3; a possible D gene is TRBD2 (6 bases). CDR3 length: 14 residues. Germline V gene data show CDR1 as SGHTA and CDR2 as FQGNSA. CDR3 loop: CASSSLAYTGTQYF. DNA of the CDR3: TGTGCCAGCAGCTCCCTAGCGTACACAGGTACGCAGTATTTT.

A note on this clonotype: A much larger clone lies one base from this, so it may be a read error. This sequence joins TRBV7-9 and TRBJ2-3; TRBD2 might be the D (7 bases). CDR1 SEHNR and CDR2 FQNEAQ come from the germline V gene (reference sequence). The CDR3 consists of 15 residues. Trimming took 5 bases from V and 2 from J, leaving 14 bases between them. CDR3 sequence reads: CASSRYGGPTDTQYF. CDR3 in DNA: TGTGCCAGCAGCCGCTACGGGGGGCCCACAGATACGCAGTATTTT. Complete variable domain (other parts from reference TRBV7-9 and TRBJ2-3): DTGVSQNPRHKITKRGQNVTFRCDPISEHNRLYWYRQTLGQGPEFLTYFQNEAQLEKSRLLSDRFSAERPKGSFSTLEIQRTEQGDSAMYLCASSRYGGPTDTQYFGPGTRLTVL.

This clonotype came up many times. CDR3: CASSSGTGDTQYF. As DNA, the CDR3 is TGTGCCAGCAGTTCCGGGACCGGGGATACGCAGTATTTT. The chain carries TRBV2 and TRBJ2-3, with D perhaps being TRBD1 or TRBD2 (5 bases each). V lost 5 bases and J 6 bases, leaving 12 bases between the germline ends. The germline V gene encodes CDR1 SNHLY and CDR2 FYNNEI. The CDR3 is 13 residues long.

This clonotype was seen repeatedly, ten times or more. V usage is TRBV5-1 and J usage is TRBJ1-6; possibly TRBD1 for D (5 bases). Germline assignment: CDR1 SGHRS and CDR2 YFSETQ. CDR3 length: 14 residues. V was cut by 0 bases and J by 10 bases, with 11 bases left in between. CDR3 sequence reads: CASSLGQGPSPLHF. In DNA form, the CDR3 reads TGCGCCAGCAGCTTGGGGCAGGGACCCTCACCCCTCCACTTT.

In its sample, this clonotype was seen a few times. V is TRBV20-1 and J is TRBJ2-3; 9 nucleotides line up with TRBD2. Trimming took 2 bases from V and 2 from J; bases not matched to a gene: 5. The CDR3 length is 15 residues. CDR1 is DFQATT and CDR2 is SNEGSKA in the germline V gene (reference sequence). The CDR3 reads CSARSGGPPTDTQYF. In DNA, the CDR3 is TGCAGTGCTAGAAGCGGGGGGCCCCCCACAGATACGCAGTATTTT.

V is TRBV6-2 or TRBV6-3 and J is TRBJ1-5, with a possible D match to TRBD1 (5 bases). From germline, CDR1 is MNHEY and CDR2 SVGEGT. With 5 bases removed from V and 10 bases from J, the gap between germline ends came to 15 bases. CDR3 size: 13 residues. The DNA for the CDR3 is TGTGCCAGCAGTAGGCAGGGAAGATTACCCCAGCATTTT. Amino acid sequence: CASSRQGRLPQHF.

This clonotype was detected only a few times. CDR3 DNA: TGTGCCAGCAGTAACAACAGGGCCCCAGATACGCAGTATTTT. This gives the protein CASSNNRAPDTQYF. The V and J genes are TRBV6-5 and TRBJ2-3; perhaps TRBD1 as D (6 bases). The CDR3 contains 14 residues. Looked up from germline, CDR1 is MNHEY and CDR2 is SVGAGI. Trimming stripped 5 bases from V and 4 bases from J, with 13 bases between.

This clonotype was picked up many times. The genes are TRBV20-1 and TRBJ2-1, with a tentative D call TRBD1 (5 bases). V was shortened by 3 bases and J by 4 bases, with 7 bases between the two germline ends. Germline V gives CDR1 DFQATT, CDR2 SNEGSKA (reference sequence). The CDR3 has 12 residues. The CDR3 region is CSARGRYNEQFF. The CDR3 DNA sequence: TGCAGTGCTAGGGGGCGGTACAATGAGCAGTTCTTC.

This clonotype was seen at least ten times. The chain employs TRBV3-1 and TRBJ2-3; no firm D call. The CDR3 has 12 amino acids. CDR1 LGHDT and CDR2 YNNKEL come from the germline V gene (reference sequence). V lost 4 bases and J 4 bases, leaving 6 bases between the germline ends. The CDR3 coding sequence is TGTGCCAGCAGCCGAAGCGCAGATACGCAGTATTTT. Translating it yields CASSRSADTQYF.

CDR3 nucleotides: TGTGCCAGCAGCCCGGAGGGGGCGCGGACTGAAGCTTTCTTT. The encoded protein is CASSPEGARTEAFF. This chain joins TRBV11-2 and TRBJ1-1, with TRBD1 matching 7 bases. The CDR3 has 14 amino acids. From germline, CDR1 is SGHAT and CDR2 FQNNGV. Losses at the gene ends were 5 bases for V and 5 bases for J; bases not matched to a gene: 8.

This clonotype was picked up a small number of times. The chain uses TRBV19 and TRBJ1-4, with D perhaps matching TRBD1 (6 bases). The CDR3 is made up of 13 amino acids. In germline, CDR1 is LNHDA, CDR2 SQIVND (reference sequence). V gave up 6 bases and J gave up 7 bases, with 12 bases separating them. This CDR3 reads CASRRGAVEKLFF. CDR3 nucleotides: TGTGCCAGTAGAAGGGGGGCAGTTGAAAAACTGTTTTTT.

As for this clonotype: A much larger clone lies a single base off, so this may be a read error. In DNA, the CDR3 is TGTGCCAGTAGTCCCCGGAACACCGGGGAGCTGCTTTTT. This translates into CASSPRNTGELLF. The chain is built from TRBV19 and TRBJ2-2, with D possibly being TRBD2 (5 bases). There are 13 residues in the CDR3. The germline gives CDR1 LNHDA, CDR2 SQIVND (reference sequence).

Points on this clonotype: This could be a read error, since a much larger clone is one nucleotide away. The CDR3 end shows no conserved phenylalanine or tryptophan, and so a read error is likely. This rearrangement joins TRBV5-1 to TRBJ2-5; D is possibly TRBD1 (6 bases). The germline V gene encodes CDR1 SGHRS and CDR2 YFSETQ. V shed 5 bases and J shed 2 bases, with 16 bases lying between them. CDR3 length equals 15 residues. The CDR3 bases are TGCGCCAGCAGACATTTTACGGACAGACAAGAGACCCAGTACCTC. It encodes CASRHFTDRQETQYL.

This clonotype came up many times. This sequence joins TRBV7-3 and TRBJ2-5, with D uncertain. In germline, CDR1 is SGHTA, CDR2 FQGTGA. The CDR3 sequence is 11 residues long. V dropped 4 bases and J dropped 7 bases, with 7 bases sitting between them. DNA of the CDR3: TGTGCCAGCAGCTCCGGGCGGACCCAGTACTTC. It yields the protein CASSSGRTQYF.

This clonotype was seen repeatedly, ten times or more. The chain recombines TRBV28 with TRBJ1-2; 8 nucleotides line up with TRBD1. This CDR3 is built from 13 residues. Germline V gives CDR1 MDHEN, CDR2 SYDVKM. V trimming: 4 bases; J trimming: 9 bases; junction bases outside the gene matches: 7. The CDR3 region has the DNA TGTGCCAGCAGTTCCGGGGGACAGGTCCGCTACACCTTC. This encodes CASSSGGQVRYTF.

This clonotype has at least ten counts. The chain employs TRBV5-1 and TRBJ2-7; D is unclear. Germline values: CDR1 SGHRS, CDR2 YFSETQ. V was pared by 0 bases and J by 0 bases, with 13 bases between. The CDR3 contains 16 residues. CDR3 amino acids: CASSLARSRSSYEQYF. CDR3 nucleotides: TGCGCCAGCAGCTTGGCTCGGTCCCGAAGCTCCTACGAGCAGTACTTC.

This clonotype has at least ten counts. The chain couples TRBV6-6 to TRBJ2-1, with 12 bases fitting TRBD1. Trimming took 5 bases from V and 10 from J; bases not matched to a gene: 9. The CDR3 covers 15 residues. CDR1 and CDR2 (germline): MNHNY, SVGAGI (reference sequence). The CDR3 coding sequence is TGTGCCAGCAGTCCGCCGGGACAGGGGGCAAGGGAGCAGTTCTTC. Protein product: CASSPPGQGAREQFF.

This clonotype came up many times. The chain recombines TRBV20-1 with TRBJ2-5; 10 positions agree with TRBD2. CDR1 and CDR2 (germline): DFQATT, SNEGSKA (reference sequence). The V and J ends lost 1 base and 4 bases, in that order; junction bases with no gene match: 6. The CDR3 is 15 residues long. This CDR3 reads CSARVLAGMRETQYF. In nucleotides, the CDR3 is TGCAGTGCTAGAGTACTAGCGGGGATGAGAGAGACCCAGTACTTC.

In the case of this clonotype: Since a much larger clone is just one base distant, this may be a read error. V gene TRBV20-1 combines with J gene TRBJ2-7, with D possibly TRBD1 on 5 matching bases. The CDR3 sequence is 13 residues long. V was clipped by 0 bases and J by 5 bases, with 11 bases between them. Germline V gene data show CDR1 as DFQATT and CDR2 as SNEGSKA (reference sequence). The CDR3 sequence: CSARDPLGDEQYF. CDR3 sequence (DNA): TGCAGTGCTAGAGATCCCTTAGGGGACGAGCAGTACTTC.

This clonotype was observed at least ten times. The chain recombines TRBV7-2 with TRBJ2-1, with TRBD2 identical over 7 bases. This CDR3 comprises 15 residues. From germline, CDR1 is SGHTA and CDR2 FQGNSA. The junction had 11 bases not matched to a gene; V was cut back by 4 bases and J by 8 bases. The CDR3: CASSWRGLPHDEQFF. The CDR3 coding sequence is TGTGCCAGCAGCTGGAGGGGACTACCTCACGATGAGCAGTTCTTC.